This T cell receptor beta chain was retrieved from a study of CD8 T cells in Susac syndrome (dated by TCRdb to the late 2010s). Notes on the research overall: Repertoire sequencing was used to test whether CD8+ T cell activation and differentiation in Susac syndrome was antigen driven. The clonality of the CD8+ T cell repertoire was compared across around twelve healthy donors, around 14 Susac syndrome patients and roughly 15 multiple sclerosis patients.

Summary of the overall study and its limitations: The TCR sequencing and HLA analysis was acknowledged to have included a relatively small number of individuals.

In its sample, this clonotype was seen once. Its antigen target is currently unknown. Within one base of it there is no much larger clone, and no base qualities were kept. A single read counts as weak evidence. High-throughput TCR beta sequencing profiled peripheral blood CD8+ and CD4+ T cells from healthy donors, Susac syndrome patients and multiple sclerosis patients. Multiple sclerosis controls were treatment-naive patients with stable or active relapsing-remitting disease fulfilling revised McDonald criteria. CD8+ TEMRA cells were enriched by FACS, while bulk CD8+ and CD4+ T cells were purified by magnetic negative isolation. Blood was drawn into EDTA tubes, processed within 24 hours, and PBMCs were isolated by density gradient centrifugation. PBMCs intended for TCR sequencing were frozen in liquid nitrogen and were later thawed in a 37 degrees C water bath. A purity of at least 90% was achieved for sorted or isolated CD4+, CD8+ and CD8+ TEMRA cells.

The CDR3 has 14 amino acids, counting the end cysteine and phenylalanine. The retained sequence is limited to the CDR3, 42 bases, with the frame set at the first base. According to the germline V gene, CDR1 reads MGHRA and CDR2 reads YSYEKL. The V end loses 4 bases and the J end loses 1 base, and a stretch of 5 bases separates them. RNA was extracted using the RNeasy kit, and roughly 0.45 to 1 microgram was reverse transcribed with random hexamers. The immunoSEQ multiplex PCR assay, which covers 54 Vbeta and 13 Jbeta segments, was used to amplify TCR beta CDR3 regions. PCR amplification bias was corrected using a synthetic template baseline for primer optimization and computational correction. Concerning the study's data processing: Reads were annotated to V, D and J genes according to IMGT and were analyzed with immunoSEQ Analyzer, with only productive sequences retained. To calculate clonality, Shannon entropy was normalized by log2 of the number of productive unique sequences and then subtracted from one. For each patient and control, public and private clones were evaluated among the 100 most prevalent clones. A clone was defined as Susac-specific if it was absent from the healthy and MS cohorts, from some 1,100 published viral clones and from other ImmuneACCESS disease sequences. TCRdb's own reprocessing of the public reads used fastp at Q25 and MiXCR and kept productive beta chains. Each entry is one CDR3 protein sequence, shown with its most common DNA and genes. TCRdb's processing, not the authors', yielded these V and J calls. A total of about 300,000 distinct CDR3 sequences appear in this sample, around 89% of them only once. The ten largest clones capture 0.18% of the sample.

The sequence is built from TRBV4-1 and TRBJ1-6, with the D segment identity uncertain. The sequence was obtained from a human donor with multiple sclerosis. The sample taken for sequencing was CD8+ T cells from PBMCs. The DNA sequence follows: TGCGCCAGCAGCCGCAGTTCCTATAATTCACCCCTCCACTTT. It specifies CASSRSSYNSPLHF.